These 3 T cell receptor beta chains came from one sample sequenced in a study of cytomegalovirus exposure and HLA in healthy donors. Amplification used 60 Vbeta primers and 13 Jbeta primers. Profiling relied on immunoSEQ multiplex PCR, and the TCRdb table lists in-frame clones only, not all of them. Of more than 95,000 clones in the sample, roughly 80% were seen once. The sample comprised PBMCs. The receptors stem from a man aged 25 to 40 in good health and CMV-seropositive.

The J gene is TRBJ2-2, the V gene TRBV7-8; 10 bases align to TRBD1. The V segment lost 5 bases and the J segment 4 bases; nucleotides outside the gene matches: 7. Germline CDR1 reads SGHVS; CDR2 reads FQNEAQ. The CDR3 length is 16 residues. For the CDR3, the DNA is TGTGCCAGCAGCCCCCGACAGGGGGCGGCCACCGGGGAGCTGTTTTTT. Amino acids: CASSPRQGAATGELFF. Using reference TRBV7-8 and TRBJ2-2 for the parts outside the CDR3, the full variable domain is GAGVSQSPRYKVAKRGQDVALRCDPISGHVSLFWYQQALGQGPEFLTYFQNEAQLDKSGLPSDRFFAERPEGSVSTLKIQRTQQEDSAVYLCASSPRQGAATGELFFGEGSRLTVL.

This clone was counted only a few times. The chain has TRBV6-4 and TRBJ2-3; 11 nucleotides agree with TRBD2. Germline-derived CDR1 and CDR2 are MRHNA and SNTAGT. J lost 3 bases, V lost 2 bases, and 4 bases had no gene match. The CDR3 contains 16 residues. The CDR3 DNA follows: TGTGCCAGCAGTGACAAAGCTAGCGGGGGGACAGATACGCAGTATTTT. Amino acid sequence: CASSDKASGGTDTQYF.

This clone was detected a few times. The V call is TRBV2, the J call TRBJ1-2; perhaps TRBD1 as D (6 bases). CDR1 SNHLY and CDR2 FYNNEI come from the germline V gene. Trimming took 5 bases from V and 7 from J, leaving 14 bases between them. This CDR3 has 13 amino acids. The CDR3: CASSSQGIGGYTF. The DNA for the CDR3 is TGTGCCAGCAGTTCACAGGGCATAGGTGGCTACACCTTC.